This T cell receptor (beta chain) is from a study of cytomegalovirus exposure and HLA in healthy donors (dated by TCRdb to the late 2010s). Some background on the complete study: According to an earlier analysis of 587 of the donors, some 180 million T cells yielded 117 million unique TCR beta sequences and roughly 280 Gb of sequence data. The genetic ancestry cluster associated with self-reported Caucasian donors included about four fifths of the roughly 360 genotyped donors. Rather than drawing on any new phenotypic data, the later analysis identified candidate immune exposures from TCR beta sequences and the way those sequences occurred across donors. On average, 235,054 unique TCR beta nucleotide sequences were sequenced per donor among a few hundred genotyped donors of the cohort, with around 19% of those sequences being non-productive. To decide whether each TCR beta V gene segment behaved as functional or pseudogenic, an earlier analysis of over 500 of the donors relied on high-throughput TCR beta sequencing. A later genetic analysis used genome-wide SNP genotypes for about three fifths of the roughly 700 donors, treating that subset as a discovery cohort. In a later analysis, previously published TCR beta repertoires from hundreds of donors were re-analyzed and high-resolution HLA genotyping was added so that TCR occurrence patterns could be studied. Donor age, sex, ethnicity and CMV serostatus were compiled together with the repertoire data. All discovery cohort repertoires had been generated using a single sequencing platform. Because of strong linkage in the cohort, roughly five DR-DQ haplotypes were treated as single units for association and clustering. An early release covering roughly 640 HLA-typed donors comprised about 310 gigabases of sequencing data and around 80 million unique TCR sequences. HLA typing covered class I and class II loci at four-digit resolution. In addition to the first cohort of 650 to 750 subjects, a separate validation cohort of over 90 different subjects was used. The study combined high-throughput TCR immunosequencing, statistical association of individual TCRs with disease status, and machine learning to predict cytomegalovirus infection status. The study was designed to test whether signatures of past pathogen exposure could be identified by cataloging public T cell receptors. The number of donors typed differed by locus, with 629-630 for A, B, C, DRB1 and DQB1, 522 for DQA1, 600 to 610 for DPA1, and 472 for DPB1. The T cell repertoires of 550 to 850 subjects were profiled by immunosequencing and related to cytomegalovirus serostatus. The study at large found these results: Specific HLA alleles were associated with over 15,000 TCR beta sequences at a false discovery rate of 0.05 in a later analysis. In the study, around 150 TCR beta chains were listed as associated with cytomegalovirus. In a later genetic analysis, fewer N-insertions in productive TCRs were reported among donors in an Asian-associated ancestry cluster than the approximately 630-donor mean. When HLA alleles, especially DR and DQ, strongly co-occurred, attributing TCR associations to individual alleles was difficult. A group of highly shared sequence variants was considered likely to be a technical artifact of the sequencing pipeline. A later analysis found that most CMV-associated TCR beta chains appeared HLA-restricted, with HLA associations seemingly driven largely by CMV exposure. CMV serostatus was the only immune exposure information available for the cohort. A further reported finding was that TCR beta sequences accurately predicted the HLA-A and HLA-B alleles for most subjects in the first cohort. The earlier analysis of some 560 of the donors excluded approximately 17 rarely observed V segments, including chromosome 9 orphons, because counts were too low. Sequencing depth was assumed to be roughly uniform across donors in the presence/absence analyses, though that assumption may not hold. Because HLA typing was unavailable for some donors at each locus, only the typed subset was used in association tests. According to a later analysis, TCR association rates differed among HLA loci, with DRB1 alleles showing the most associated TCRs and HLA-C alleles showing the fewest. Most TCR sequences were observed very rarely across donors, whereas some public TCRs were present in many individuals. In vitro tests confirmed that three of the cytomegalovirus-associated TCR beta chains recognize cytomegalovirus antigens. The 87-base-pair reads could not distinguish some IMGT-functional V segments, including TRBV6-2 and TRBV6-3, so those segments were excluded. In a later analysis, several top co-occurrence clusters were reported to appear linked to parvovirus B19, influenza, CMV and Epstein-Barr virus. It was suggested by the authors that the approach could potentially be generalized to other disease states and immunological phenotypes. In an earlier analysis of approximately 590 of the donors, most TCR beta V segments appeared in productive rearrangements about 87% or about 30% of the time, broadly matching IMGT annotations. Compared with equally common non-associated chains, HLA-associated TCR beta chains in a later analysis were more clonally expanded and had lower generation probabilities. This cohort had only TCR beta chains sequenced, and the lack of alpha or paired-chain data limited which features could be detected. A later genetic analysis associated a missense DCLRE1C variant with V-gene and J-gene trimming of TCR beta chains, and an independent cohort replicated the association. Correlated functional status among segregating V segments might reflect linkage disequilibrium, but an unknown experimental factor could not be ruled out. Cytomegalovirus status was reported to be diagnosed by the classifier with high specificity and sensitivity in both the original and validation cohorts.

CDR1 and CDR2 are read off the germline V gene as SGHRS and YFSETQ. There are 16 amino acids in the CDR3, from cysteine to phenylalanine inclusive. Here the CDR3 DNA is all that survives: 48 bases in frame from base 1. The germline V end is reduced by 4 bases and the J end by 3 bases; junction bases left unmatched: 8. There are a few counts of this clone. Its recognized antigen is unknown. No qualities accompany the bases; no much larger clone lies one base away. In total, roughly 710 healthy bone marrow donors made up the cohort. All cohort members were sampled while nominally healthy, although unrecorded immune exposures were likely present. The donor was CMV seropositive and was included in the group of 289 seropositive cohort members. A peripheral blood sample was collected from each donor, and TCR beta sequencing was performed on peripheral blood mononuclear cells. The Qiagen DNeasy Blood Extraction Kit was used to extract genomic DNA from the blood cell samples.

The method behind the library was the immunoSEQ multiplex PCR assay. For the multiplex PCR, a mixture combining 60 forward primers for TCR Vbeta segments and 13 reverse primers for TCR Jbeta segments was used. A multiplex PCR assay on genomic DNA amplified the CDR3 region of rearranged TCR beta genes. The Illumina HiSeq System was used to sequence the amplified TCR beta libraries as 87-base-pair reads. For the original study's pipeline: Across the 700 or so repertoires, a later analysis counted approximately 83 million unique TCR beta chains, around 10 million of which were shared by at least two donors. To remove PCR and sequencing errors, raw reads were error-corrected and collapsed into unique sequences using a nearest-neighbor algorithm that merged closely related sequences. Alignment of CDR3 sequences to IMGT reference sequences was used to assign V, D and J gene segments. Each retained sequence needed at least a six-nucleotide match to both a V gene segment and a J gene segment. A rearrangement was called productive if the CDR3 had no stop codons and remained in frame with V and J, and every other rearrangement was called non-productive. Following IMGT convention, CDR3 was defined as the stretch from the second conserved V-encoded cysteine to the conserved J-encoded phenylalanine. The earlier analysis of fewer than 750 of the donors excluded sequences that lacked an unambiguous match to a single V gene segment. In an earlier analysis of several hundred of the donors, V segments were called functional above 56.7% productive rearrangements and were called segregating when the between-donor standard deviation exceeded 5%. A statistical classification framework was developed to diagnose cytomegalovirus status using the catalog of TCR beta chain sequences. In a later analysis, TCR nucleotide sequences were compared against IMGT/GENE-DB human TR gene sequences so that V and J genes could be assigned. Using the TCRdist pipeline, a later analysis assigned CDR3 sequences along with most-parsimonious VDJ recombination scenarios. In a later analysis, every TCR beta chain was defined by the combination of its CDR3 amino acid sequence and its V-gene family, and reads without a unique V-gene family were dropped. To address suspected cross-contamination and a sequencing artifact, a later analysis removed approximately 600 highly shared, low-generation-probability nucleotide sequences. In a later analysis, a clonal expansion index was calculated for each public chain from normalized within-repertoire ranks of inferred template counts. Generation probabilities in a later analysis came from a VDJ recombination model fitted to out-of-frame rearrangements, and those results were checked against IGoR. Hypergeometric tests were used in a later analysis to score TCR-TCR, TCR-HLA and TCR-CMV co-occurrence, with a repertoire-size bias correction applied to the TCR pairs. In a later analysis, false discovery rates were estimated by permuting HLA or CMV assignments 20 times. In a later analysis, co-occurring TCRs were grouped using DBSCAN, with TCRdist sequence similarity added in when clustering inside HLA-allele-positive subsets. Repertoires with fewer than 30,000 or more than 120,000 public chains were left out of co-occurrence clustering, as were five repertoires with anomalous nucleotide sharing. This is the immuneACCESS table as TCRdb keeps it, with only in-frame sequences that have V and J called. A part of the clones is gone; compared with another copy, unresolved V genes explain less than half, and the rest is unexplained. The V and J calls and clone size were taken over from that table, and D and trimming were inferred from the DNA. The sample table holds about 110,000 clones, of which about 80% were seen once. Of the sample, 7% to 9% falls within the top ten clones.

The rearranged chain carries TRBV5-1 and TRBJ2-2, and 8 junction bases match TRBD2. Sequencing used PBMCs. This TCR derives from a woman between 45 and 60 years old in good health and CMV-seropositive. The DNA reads TGCGCCAGCAGCGCCCGGGGGGGTCCCGACACCGGGGAGCTGTTTTTT. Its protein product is CASSARGGPDTGELFF.